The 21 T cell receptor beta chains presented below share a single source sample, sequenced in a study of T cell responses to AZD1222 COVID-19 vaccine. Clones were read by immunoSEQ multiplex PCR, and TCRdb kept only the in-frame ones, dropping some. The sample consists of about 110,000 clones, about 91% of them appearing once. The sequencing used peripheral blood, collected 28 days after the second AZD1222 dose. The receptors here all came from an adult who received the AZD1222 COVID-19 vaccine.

This CDR3 reads CASTQGGQETQYF. CDR3 DNA: TGTGCCAGCACTCAGGGGGGCCAAGAGACCCAGTACTTC. The chain combines TRBV7-9 with TRBJ2-5; a possible D gene is TRBD1 (7 bases). This CDR3 has 13 amino acids. V lost 7 bases and J 1 base, leaving 10 bases between the germline ends. Germline CDR1 is SEHNR and CDR2 is FQNEAQ (reference sequence). Supplemented by reference TRBV7-9 and TRBJ2-5, the full variable domain reads DTGVSQNPRHKITKRGQNVTFRCDPISEHNRLYWYRQTLGQGPEFLTYFQNEAQLEKSRLLSDRFSAERPKGSFSTLEIQRTEQGDSAMYLCASTQGGQETQYFGPGTRLLVL.

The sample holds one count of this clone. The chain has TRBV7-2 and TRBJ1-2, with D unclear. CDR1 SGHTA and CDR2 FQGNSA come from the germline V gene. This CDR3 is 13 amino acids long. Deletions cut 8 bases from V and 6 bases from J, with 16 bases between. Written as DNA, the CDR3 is TGTGCCAGCGGTAGCGGCACGTCAAATGGCTACACCTTC. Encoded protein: CASGSGTSNGYTF. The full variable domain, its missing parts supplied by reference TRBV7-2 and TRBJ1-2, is GAGVSQSPSNKVTEKGKDVELRCDPISGHTALYWYRQSLGQGLEFLIYFQGNSAPDKSGLPSDRFSAERTGGSVSTLTIQRTQQEDSAVYLCASGSGTSNGYTFGSGTRLTVV.

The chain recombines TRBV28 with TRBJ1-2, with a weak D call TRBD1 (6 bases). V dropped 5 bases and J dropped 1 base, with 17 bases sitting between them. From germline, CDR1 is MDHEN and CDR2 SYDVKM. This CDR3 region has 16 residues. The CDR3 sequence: CASSTGQQGVNYGYTF. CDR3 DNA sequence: TGTGCCAGCAGTACAGGACAACAGGGAGTTAACTATGGCTACACCTTC.

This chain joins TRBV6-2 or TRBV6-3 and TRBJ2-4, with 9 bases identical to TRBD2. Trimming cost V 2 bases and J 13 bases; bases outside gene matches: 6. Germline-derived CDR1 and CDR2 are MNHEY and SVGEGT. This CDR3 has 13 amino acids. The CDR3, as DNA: TGTGCCAGCAGTTACGGTGTTAGCGGGGGACAGTACTTC. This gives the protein CASSYGVSGGQYF.

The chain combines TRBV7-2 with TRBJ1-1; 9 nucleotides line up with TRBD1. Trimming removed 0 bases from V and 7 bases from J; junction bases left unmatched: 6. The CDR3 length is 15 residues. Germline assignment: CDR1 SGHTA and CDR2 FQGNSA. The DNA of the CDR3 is TGTGCCAGCAGCTTAGCAGGGACAGGGCTTATTGAAGCTTTCTTT. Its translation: CASSLAGTGLIEAFF.

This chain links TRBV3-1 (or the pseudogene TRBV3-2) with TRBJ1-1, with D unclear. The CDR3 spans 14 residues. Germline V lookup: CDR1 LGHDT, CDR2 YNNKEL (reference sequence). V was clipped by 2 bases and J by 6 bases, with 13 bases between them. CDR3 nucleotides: TGTGCCAGCAGCCAACCAGGCGGCGGGGCTGAAGCTTTCTTT. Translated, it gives CASSQPGGGAEAFF.

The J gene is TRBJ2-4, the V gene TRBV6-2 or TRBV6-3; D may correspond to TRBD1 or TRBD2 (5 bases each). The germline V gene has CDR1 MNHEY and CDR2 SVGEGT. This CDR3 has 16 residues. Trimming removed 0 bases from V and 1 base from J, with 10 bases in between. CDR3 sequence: CASSYSGARAKNIQYF. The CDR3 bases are TGTGCCAGCAGTTACTCCGGGGCGAGGGCCAAAAACATTCAGTACTTC.

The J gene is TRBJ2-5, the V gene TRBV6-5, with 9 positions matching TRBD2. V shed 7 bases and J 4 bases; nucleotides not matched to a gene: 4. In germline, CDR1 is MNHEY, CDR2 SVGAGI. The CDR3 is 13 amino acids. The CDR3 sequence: CASKAGGGETQYF. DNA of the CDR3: TGTGCCAGCAAAGCGGGGGGAGGAGAGACCCAGTACTTC.

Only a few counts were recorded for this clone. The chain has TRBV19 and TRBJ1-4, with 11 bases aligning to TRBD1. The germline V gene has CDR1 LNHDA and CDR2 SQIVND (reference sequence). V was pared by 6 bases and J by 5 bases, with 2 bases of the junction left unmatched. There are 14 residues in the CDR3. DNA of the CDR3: TGTGCCAGTAGGGGGACAGGGGGGAATGAAAAACTGTTTTTT. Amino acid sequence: CASRGTGGNEKLFF.

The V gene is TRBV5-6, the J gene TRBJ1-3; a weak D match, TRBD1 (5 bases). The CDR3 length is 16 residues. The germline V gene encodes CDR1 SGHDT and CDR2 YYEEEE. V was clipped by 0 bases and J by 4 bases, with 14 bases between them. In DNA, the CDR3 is TGTGCCAGCAGCTTGGCTCAGGGCTTGGCGGGAAACACCATATATTTT. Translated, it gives CASSLAQGLAGNTIYF. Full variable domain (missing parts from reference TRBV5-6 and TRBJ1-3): DAGVTQSPTHLIKTRGQQVTLRCSPKSGHDTVSWYQQALGQGPQFIFQYYEEEERQRGNFPDRFSGHQFPNYSSELNVNALLLGDSALYLCASSLAQGLAGNTIYFGEGSWLTVV.

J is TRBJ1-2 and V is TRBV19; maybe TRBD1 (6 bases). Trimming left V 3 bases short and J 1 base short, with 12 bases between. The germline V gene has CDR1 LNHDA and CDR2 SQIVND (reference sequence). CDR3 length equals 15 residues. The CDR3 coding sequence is TGTGCCAGTAGTATGTACAGGGATTTTAACTATGGCTACACCTTC. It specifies CASSMYRDFNYGYTF. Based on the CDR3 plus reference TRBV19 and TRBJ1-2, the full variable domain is DGGITQSPKYLFRKEGQNVTLSCEQNLNHDAMYWYRQDPGQGLRLIYYSQIVNDFQKGDIAEGYSVSREKKESFPLTVTSAQKNPTAFYLCASSMYRDFNYGYTFGSGTRLTVV.

CDR3 in DNA: TGTGCCAGCAGTGGGGGGAGGGAGACCCAGTACTTC. Protein product: CASSGGRETQYF. J is TRBJ2-5 and V is TRBV2; D is possibly TRBD2 (6 bases). This CDR3 is 12 amino acids long. V was cut by 4 bases and J by 5 bases, with 8 bases left in between. The germline V gene encodes CDR1 SNHLY and CDR2 FYNNEI.

CDR3 sequence reads: CASSLAKGTEAFF. The CDR3 region has the DNA TGTGCCAGCAGTTTAGCGAAGGGTACTGAAGCTTTCTTT. This chain connects TRBV12-3 or TRBV12-4 to TRBJ1-1, with D unclear. This CDR3 spans 13 amino acids. V was trimmed by 0 bases and J by 5 bases, leaving 7 bases between them.

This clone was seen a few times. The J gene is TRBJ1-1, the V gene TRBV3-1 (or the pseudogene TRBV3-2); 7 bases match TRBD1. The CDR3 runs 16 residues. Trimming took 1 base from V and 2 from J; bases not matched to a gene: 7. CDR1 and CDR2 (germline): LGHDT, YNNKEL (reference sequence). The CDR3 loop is CASSQGGWDSNTEAFF. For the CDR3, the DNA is TGTGCCAGCAGCCAAGGGGGATGGGACAGCAACACTGAAGCTTTCTTT.

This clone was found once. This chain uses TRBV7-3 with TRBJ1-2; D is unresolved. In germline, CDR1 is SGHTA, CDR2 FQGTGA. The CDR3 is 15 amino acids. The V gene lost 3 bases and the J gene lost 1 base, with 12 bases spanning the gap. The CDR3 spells CASSFRPADNYGYTF. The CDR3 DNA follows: TGTGCCAGCAGCTTTAGGCCAGCGGATAACTATGGCTACACCTTC.

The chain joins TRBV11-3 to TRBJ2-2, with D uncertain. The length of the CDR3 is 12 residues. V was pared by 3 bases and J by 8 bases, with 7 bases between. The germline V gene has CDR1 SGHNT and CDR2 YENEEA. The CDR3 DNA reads TGTGCCAGCAGCTTCGTGCCAGGGGAGCTGTTTTTT. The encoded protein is CASSFVPGELFF.

The CDR3 bases are TGTGCCAGCAGCGCCGGGGGAGACAGGGCTTCCGAGCAGTACTTC. Translating gives CASSAGGDRASEQYF. The V call is TRBV9, the J call TRBJ2-7; possible D gene TRBD1, 7 bases. The CDR3 contains 15 residues. Trimming took off 3 bases at V and 6 bases at J, with 19 bases between the two ends. Per germline, CDR1 SGDLS and CDR2 YYNGEE.

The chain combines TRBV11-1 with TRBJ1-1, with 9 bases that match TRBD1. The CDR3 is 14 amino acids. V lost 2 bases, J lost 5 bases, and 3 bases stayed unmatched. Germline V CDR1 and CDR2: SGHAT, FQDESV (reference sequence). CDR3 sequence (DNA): TGTGCCAGCAGCTTACTACAGGGGGCTACTGAAGCTTTCTTT. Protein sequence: CASSLLQGATEAFF.

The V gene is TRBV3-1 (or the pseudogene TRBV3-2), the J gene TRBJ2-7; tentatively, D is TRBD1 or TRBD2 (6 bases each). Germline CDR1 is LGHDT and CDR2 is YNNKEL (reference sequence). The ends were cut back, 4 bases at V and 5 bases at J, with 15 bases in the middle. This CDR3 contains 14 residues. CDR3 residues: CASSRSGALNEQYF. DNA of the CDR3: TGTGCCAGCAGCCGATCGGGGGCCTTGAACGAGCAGTACTTC.

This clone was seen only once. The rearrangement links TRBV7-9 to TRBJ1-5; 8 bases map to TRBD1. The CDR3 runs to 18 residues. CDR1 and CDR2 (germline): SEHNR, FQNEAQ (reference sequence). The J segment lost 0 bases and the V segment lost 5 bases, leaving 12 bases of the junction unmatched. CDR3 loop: CASSHGTGNHYSNQPQHF. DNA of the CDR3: TGTGCCAGCAGCCATGGGACAGGAAACCATTATAGCAATCAGCCCCAGCATTTT. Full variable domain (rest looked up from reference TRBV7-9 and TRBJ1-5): DTGVSQNPRHKITKRGQNVTFRCDPISEHNRLYWYRQTLGQGPEFLTYFQNEAQLEKSRLLSDRFSAERPKGSFSTLEIQRTEQGDSAMYLCASSHGTGNHYSNQPQHFGDGTRLSIL.

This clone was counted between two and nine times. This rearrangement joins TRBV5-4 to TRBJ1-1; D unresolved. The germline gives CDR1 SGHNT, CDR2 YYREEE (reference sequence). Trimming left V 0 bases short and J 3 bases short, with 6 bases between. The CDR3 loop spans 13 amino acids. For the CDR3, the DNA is TGTGCCAGCAGCTTGGTGGTTGACACTGAAGCTTTCTTT. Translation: CASSLVVDTEAFF.